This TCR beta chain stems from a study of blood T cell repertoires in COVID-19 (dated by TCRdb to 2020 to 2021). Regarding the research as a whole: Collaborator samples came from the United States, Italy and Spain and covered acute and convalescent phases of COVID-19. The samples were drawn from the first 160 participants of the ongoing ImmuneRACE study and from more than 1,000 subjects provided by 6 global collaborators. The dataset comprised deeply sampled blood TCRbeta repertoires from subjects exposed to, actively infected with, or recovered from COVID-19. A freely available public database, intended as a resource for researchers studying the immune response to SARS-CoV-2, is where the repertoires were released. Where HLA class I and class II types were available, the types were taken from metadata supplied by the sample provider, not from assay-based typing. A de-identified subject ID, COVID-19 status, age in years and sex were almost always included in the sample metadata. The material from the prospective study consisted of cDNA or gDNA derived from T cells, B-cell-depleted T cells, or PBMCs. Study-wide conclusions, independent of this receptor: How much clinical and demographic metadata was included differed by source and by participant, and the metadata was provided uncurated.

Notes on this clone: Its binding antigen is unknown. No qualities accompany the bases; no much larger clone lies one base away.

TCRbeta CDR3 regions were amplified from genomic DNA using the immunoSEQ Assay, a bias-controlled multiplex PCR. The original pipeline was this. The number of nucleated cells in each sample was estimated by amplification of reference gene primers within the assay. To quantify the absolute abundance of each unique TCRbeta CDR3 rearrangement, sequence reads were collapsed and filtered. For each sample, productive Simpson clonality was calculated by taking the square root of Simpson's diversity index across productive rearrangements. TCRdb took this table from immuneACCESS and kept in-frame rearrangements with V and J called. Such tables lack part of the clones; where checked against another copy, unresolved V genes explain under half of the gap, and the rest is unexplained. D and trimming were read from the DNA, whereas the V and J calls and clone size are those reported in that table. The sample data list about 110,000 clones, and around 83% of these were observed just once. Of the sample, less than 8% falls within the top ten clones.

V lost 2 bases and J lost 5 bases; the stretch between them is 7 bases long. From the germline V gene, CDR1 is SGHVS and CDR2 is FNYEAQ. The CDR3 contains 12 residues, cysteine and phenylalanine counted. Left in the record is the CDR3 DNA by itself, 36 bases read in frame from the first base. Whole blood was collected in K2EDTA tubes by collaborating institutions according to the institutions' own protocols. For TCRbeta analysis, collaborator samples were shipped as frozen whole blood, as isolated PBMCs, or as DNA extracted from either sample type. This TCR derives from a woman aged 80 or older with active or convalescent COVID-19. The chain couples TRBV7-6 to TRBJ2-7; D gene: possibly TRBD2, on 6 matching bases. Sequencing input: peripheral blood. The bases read TGTGCCAGCAGCTTACGGGGGAACGAGCAGTACTTC. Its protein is CASSLRGNEQYF.